This TCR beta chain was found in a study of T cells in Graves' hyperthyroidism and ophthalmopathy. Study-wide points: The model forecast ophthalmopathy, anticipating it by a median approximately 7 months before onset.

Each patient was aged 18 to 65 and had newly diagnosed hyperthyroidism of under 2 months' duration. Amplified TCR beta CDR3 regions came from RNA transcripts. The study used the HTBI primer set for a first-round RT-PCR of the TCR CDR3. TCRdb ran MiXCR on the multiplex PCR reads and lists one entry per CDR3 protein. Of hundreds of thousands of distinct CDR3 sequences in the sample, more than 15% were seen once. This clonotype showed up many times. What it binds is not known. The CDR3 totals 12 residues. V was shortened by 5 bases and J by 0 bases, with 4 bases between the two germline ends. Germline CDR1 reads PRHDT; CDR2 reads FYEKMQ (reference sequence).

Sequencing input: blood. The source of this sequence is a woman younger than 35 with Graves' hyperthyroidism. V usage is TRBV13 and J usage is TRBJ1-2; D remains ambiguous. The CDR3 DNA reads as TGTGCCAGCAGCCAAGCTAACTATGGCTACACCTTC. As protein: CASSQANYGYTF.